This TCR gamma chain appears in the sequencing data of a study of gamma-delta chains in newborns, infants, children. Study context: Innate gammadelta T cells reportedly expand polyclonally right after birth, driven by microbial exposure, per the title.

Trimming removed 0 bases from V and 7 bases from J; junction bases left unmatched: 3. Germline CDR1 is GITISATS and CDR2 is ISYDGTV (reference sequence). This CDR3 region has 16 residues. In its sample, this clone was seen a few times. This likely traces to a read error, being one base from a far larger clone. Other DNA sequences from this sample encode an identical CDR3 as well. TCRdb made new clone calls on the reads using CATT. In the table there are hundreds of gamma-chain clones, 20% to 25% of which are singletons. Sequencing input: blood. The TCR comes from a child who was a newborn, infant or young child, either healthy, febrile or measles-vaccinated (not recorded which). The chain recombines TRGV9 with TRGJP. No J gene was available from TCRdb, and it was assigned here by a germline match of the DNA. CDR3 protein: CALWEVQELGKKIKVF. DNA for the CDR3: TGTGCCTTGTGGGAGGTGCAGGAGTTGGGCAAAAAAATCAAGGTATTT.